This T cell receptor beta chain was recovered during a study of post-analysis software for immune sequencing data (dated by TCRdb to between 2015 and 2016). Looking at the study overall: Disease courses on record covered relapsing-remitting, secondary progressive and progressive-relapsing multiple sclerosis, though some patients had no subtype annotation. The patient repertoires were set against 10 to 11 previously published healthy control repertoires from donors whose ages ranged from 6 to 25 years. A subset of samples was prepared in parallel using single-end sample barcoding, then pooled and co-amplified after Illumina adapter ligation.

Receptor amplification or capture employed PCR. Sequenced using an Illumina HiSeq 2500. To reduce PCR and sequencing biases, unique molecular identifiers were built into the TCR beta cDNA libraries. Approximately 500,000 cDNA molecules were obtained per 1 to 10 million input T cells, so each molecule approximated one T cell. Patient libraries were prepared and sequenced with the same protocol used for the earlier healthy control dataset. Within a given batch, samples were prepared together, multiplexed and sequenced on the same HiSeq lane. As for how the authors treated the data: MIGEC handled the raw barcoded reads, throwing out single-read molecular identifier groups before consensus assembly and CDR3 extraction. VDJtools was used for post-analysis of the clonotype tables, with diversity normalized by down-sampling every dataset to the smallest sample size. Repertoire overlap clustering matched CDR3 amino acid but not nucleotide sequences to correct batch-related cross-sample contamination. Clones were called with MiXCR by TCRdb after fastp trimmed the public reads at Q25, and only in-frame beta chains were retained. Records with the same CDR3 protein are collapsed into one entry carrying the most frequent genes and DNA. The V and J calls and clone size come from TCRdb's table, not from the authors' own analysis. Within this sample are about half a million distinct CDR3 sequences, with roughly 45% of them counted one time only. Roughly an eighth of the sample is held by the ten biggest clonotypes.

Beyond this particular receptor, the publication reports: Direct clustering with F measure showed strong co-clustering of samples prepared in the same batch, prompting a batch-effect correction. The control group was slightly older than the multiple sclerosis patient group. Normalized Chao1 diversity was significantly lower in multiple sclerosis patients than controls, suggesting substantial peripheral T-cell clonal expansion. Significantly higher frequencies in patients than in controls were found for roughly 5 TRBV segments, including TRBV5-6, TRBV5-1 and TRBV20-1.

Only a few counts were recorded for this clonotype. No antigen is known for it. Nothing much larger sits one base from this clone, and base qualities are not available. V is clipped by 6 bases and J by 3 bases, and the sequence between their germline boundaries is 18 bases long. Looking up the germline V gene yields CDR1 MNHNS and CDR2 SASEGT. CDR3 length: 15 amino acids, cysteine to phenylalanine. Only the CDR3 part of the read is kept: 45 bases, read in frame from the first base. To demonstrate the VDJtools post-analysis software, TCR beta repertoires were profiled from the peripheral blood of about 14 young patients with multiple sclerosis. The multiple sclerosis patients were children and adolescents between roughly 6 and 17 years of age.

Sequences were obtained from blood. This TCR was sampled from a girl aged 5-17 years with multiple sclerosis. The rearranged chain carries TRBV6-1 and TRBJ2-7; the D gene cannot be named for sure. The DNA sequence follows: TGTGCCAGCAGACCGCTTTTGACCGAAGACTACGAGCAGTACTTC. This sequence encodes CASRPLLTEDYEQYF.